This T cell receptor (beta chain) originates from a study of immune evolution from preneoplasia to lung adenocarcinoma. The data were produced by immunoSEQ multiplex PCR, yet TCRdb's version contains in-frame clones alone and is incomplete. The table lists about 5,700 clones, about four fifths of them singletons. This clone is a singleton in its sample. This TCR came from a person over 45 with lung adenocarcinoma. Sequencing was carried out using FFPE normal lung tissue adjacent to the tumor.

The CDR3 DNA sequence: TGTGCCAGCAGCTCCCAGGGAGCGGGTGAGCAGTACTTC. It translates to CASSSQGAGEQYF. The rearrangement uses TRBV7-9 and TRBJ2-7; weak D call: TRBD2 (6 bases). From germline, CDR1 is SEHNR and CDR2 FQNEAQ (reference sequence). V gave up 4 bases and J gave up 7 bases, with 14 bases separating them. The CDR3 spans 13 residues.